Listed below are T cell receptor beta chains from one sample, sequenced in a study of neoadjuvant nivolumab and ipilimumab in lung cancer. Clones were read by immunoSEQ multiplex PCR, and TCRdb kept only the in-frame ones, dropping some. The data show 20,000 to 25,000 clones, with more than 70% seen just once and more than 20% held by the top ten. The material was peripheral blood, obtained before neoadjuvant nivolumab, alone or with ipilimumab. The receptors here all came from an adult with non-small cell lung cancer. Each CDR3 is given with its conserved first and last residue. The D gene is left open where the match is weak. Rows may omit the clone size; those that give it use once, few, many or a size class.

clone size | J gene | D gene | V gene | CDR3 protein | CDR3 DNA
. | TRBJ2-7 | . | TRBV7-9 | CASSPTSGTPTWEEQYF | TGTGCCAGCAGCCCCACCTCCGGGACCCCTACATGGGAAGAGCAGTACTTC
. | TRBJ1-1 | . | TRBV5-5 | CASSLVSSMNTEAFF | TGTGCCAGCAGCTTGGTGAGCAGTATGAACACTGAAGCTTTCTTT
. | TRBJ2-3 | . | TRBV7-7 | CASSWGRGRTDTQYF | TGTGCTAGCAGCTGGGGGAGGGGGCGCACAGATACGCAGTATTTT
. | TRBJ1-1 | . | TRBV7-9 | CASSSQSNTEAFF | TGTGCCAGCAGCTCCCAGTCGAACACTGAAGCTTTCTTT
. | TRBJ2-1 | . | TRBV5-1 | CASSPLGGSQIGPVGGNEQFF | TGCGCCAGCAGTCCTCTTGGAGGCAGCCAGATCGGCCCTGTAGGGGGCAATGAGCAGTTCTTC
. | TRBJ2-3 | TRBD2 | TRBV7-2 | CASSSPGLAGTDTQYF | TGTGCCAGCAGCTCCCCAGGACTAGCGGGAACAGATACGCAGTATTTT
. | TRBJ1-2 | . | TRBV19 | CASSRNPHYGYTF | TGTGCCAGTAGTCGAAACCCTCACTATGGCTACACCTTC
. | TRBJ2-6 | TRBD2 | TRBV5-4 | CASSREGTRDVGSGANVLTF | TGTGCCAGCAGCCGGGAGGGCACCCGGGACGTAGGCTCTGGGGCCAACGTCCTGACTTTC
. | TRBJ2-6 | . | TRBV6-6 | CASSRIQGTGANVLTF | TGTGCCAGCAGTCGGATCCAGGGGACTGGGGCCAACGTCCTGACTTTC
. | TRBJ1-1 | . | TRBV5-1 | CASSLGRPGGTEAFF | TGCGCCAGCAGCTTGGGGCGGCCAGGAGGGACTGAAGCTTTCTTT
. | TRBJ1-1 | . | TRBV18 | CASSPPDQGKAFF | TGTGCCAGCTCACCACCGGATCAGGGAAAAGCTTTCTTT
. | TRBJ1-1 | TRBD1 | TRBV5-1 | CASSLSVQGAERAFF | TGCGCCAGCAGCTTATCGGTACAGGGGGCTGAAAGAGCTTTCTTT
. | TRBJ1-5 | TRBD1 | TRBV30 | CAWSYKPGTGRLLSPQHF | TGTGCCTGGAGTTACAAGCCTGGGACAGGGCGCTTGTTATCGCCCCAGCATTTT
few | TRBJ1-2 | . | TRBV6-4 | CASSPQAFGGYTF | TGTGCCAGCAGTCCTCAGGCCTTTGGGGGCTACACCTTC
once | TRBJ1-1 | . | TRBV7-9 | CASSLGGGNTEAFF | TGTGCCAGCAGCTTGGGGGGAGGGAACACTGAAGCTTTCTTT
. | TRBJ1-1 | TRBD1 | TRBV6-5 | CASSLETGGPEAFF | TGTGCCAGCAGTTTAGAGACAGGGGGCCCTGAAGCTTTCTTT
. | TRBJ2-7 | TRBD2 | TRBV7-2 | CASSLVGRASEQYF | TGTGCCAGCAGCTTAGTTGGGAGGGCTTCCGAGCAGTACTTC
. | TRBJ1-1 | TRBD1 | TRBV5-1 | CASSLDQGARTEAFF | TGCGCCAGCAGCTTGGATCAGGGGGCGAGGACTGAAGCTTTCTTT
. | TRBJ2-3 | TRBD1 | TRBV28 | CASSLVGGDTTDTQYF | TGTGCCAGCAGTTTAGTAGGGGGCGACACCACAGATACGCAGTATTTT
. | TRBJ2-3 | . | TRBV10-3 | CAIRGVNPDTQYF | TGTGCCATCAGAGGGGTTAATCCAGATACGCAGTATTTT
. | TRBJ1-3 | . | TRBV5-1 | CASSLQGSSGNTIYF | TGCGCCAGCAGCTTGCAGGGGTCCTCTGGAAACACCATATATTTT
. | TRBJ1-2 | . | TRBV5-4 | CASSPGGRGDYGYTF | TGTGCCAGCAGCCCAGGAGGGAGGGGCGACTATGGCTACACCTTC
few | TRBJ1-2 | TRBD1 | TRBV7-2 | CASSPVGQGRTGYTF | TGTGCCAGCAGCCCCGTCGGACAGGGGCGAACTGGCTACACCTTC
. | TRBJ2-3 | TRBD2 | TRBV5-1 | CASSSTSGNQADTQYF | TGCGCCAGCAGCTCGACTAGCGGGAACCAGGCAGATACGCAGTATTTT
few | TRBJ2-5 | TRBD2 | TRBV7-9 | CAGLLAGVETQYF | TGTGCCGGACTGTTAGCGGGAGTAGAGACCCAGTACTTC